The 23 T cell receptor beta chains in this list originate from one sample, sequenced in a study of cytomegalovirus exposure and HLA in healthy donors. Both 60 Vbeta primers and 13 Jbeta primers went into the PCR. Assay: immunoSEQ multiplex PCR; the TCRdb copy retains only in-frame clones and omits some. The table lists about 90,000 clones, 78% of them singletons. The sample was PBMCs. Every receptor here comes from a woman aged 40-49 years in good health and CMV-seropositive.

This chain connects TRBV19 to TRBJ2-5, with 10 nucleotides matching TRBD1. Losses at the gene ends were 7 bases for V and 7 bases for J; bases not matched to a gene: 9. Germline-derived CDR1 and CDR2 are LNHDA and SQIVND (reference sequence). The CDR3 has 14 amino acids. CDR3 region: CASTPGQGEVTQYF. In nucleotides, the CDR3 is TGTGCCAGTACCCCCGGACAGGGGGAAGTGACCCAGTACTTC.

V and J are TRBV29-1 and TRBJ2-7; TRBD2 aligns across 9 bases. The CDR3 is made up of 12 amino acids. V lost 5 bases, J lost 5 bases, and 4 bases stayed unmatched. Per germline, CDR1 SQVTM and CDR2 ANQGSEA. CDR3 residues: CSVLSGSHEQYF. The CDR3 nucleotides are TGCAGCGTTCTTAGCGGGAGCCACGAGCAGTACTTC.

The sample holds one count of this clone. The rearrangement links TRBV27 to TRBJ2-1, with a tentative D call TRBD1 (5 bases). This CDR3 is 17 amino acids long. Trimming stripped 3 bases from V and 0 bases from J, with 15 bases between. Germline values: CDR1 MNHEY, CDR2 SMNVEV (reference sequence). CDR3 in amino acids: CASSLFGALSSYNEQFF. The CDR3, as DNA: TGTGCCAGCAGTTTGTTTGGGGCTTTGAGCTCCTACAATGAGCAGTTCTTC.

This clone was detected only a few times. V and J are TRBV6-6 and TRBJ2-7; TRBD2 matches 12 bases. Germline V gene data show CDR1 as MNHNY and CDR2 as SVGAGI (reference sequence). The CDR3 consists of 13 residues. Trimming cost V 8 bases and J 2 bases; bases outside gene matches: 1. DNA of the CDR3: TGTGCCAGCGCTAGCGGGAGGGCCTACGAGCAGTACTTC. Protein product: CASASGRAYEQYF.

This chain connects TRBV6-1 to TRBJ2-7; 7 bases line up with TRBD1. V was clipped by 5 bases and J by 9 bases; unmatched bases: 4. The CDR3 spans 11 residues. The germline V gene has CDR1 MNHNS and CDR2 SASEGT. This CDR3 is CASSLGQLQYF. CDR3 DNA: TGTGCCAGCAGTCTGGGACAGCTGCAGTACTTC.

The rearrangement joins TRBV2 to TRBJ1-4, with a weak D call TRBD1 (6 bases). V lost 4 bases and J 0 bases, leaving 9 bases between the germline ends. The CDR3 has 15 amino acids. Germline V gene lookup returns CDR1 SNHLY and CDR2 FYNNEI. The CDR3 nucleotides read TGTGCCAGCAGTGCACAGGGCGCAACTAATGAAAAACTGTTTTTT. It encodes CASSAQGATNEKLFF.

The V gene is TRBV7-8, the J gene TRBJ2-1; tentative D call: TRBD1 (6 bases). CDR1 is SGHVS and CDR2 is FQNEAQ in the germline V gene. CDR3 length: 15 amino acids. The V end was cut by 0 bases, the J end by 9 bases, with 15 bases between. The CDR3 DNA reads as TGTGCCAGCAGCTTAGCGGGGGCTAGACCCATTGAGCAGTTCTTC. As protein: CASSLAGARPIEQFF.

DNA of the CDR3: TGTGCCAGCTCGCAGACAGAGGTGAACACTGAAGCTTTCTTT. This sequence encodes CASSQTEVNTEAFF. This chain links TRBV18 with TRBJ1-1; the D gene is possibly TRBD1 (5 bases). V lost 6 bases, J lost 0 bases, and 11 bases lay in between. CDR1 and CDR2 from the germline V gene are KGHSH and LQKENI. CDR3 length: 14 residues.

CDR3 amino acids: CASSLGAGRGNQPQHF. DNA of the CDR3: TGTGCCAGCAGCTTAGGGGCGGGCAGGGGGAATCAGCCCCAGCATTTT. The chain joins TRBV11-2 to TRBJ1-5; 7 bases are a match to TRBD1. The length of the CDR3 is 16 residues. J gave up 4 bases and V 1 base, and 7 bases lay outside the gene matches. Germline loops: CDR1 SGHAT, CDR2 FQNNGV.

The chain's CDR3 is CASRDWGQGEKLFF. CDR3 nucleotides: TGCGCCAGCAGGGACTGGGGGCAGGGTGAAAAACTGTTTTTT. V gene TRBV4-3 combines with J gene TRBJ1-4; tentative D call: TRBD1 (6 bases). In germline, CDR1 is LGHNA, CDR2 YSLEER. Trimming took off 6 bases at V and 7 bases at J, with 15 bases between the two ends. This CDR3 has 14 residues.

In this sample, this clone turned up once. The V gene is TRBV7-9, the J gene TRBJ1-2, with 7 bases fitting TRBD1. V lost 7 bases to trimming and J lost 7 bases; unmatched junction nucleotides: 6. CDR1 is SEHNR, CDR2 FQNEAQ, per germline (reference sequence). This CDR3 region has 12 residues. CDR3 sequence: CASTRDRVGYTF. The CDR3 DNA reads TGTGCCAGCACCAGAGACAGGGTTGGCTACACCTTC.

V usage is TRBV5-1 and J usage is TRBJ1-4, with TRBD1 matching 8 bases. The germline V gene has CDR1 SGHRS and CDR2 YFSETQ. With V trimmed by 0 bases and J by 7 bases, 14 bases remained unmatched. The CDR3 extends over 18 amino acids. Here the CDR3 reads CASSLASGVGQAGEKLFF. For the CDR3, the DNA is TGCGCCAGCAGCTTGGCCAGTGGTGTGGGACAGGCAGGTGAAAAACTGTTTTTT.

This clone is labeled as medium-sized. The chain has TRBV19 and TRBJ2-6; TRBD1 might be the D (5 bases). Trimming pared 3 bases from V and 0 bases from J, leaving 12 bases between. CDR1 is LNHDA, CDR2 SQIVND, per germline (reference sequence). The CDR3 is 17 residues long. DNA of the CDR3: TGTGCCAGTAGTATCGACAGAAGAAGCTCTGGGGCCAACGTCCTGACTTTC. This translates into CASSIDRRSSGANVLTF.

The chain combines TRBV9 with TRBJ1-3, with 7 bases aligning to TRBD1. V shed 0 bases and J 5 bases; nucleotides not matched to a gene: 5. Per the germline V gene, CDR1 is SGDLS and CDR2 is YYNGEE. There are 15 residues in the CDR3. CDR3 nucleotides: TGTGCCAGCAGCGTAGTCGCAGGGGGGAGAAACACCATATATTTT. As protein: CASSVVAGGRNTIYF.

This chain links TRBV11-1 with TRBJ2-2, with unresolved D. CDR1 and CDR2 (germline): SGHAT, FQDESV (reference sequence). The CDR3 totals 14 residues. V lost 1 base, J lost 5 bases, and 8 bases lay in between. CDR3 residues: CASSLDLSTGELFF. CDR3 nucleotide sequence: TGTGCCAGCAGCTTAGACCTAAGTACCGGGGAGCTGTTTTTT.

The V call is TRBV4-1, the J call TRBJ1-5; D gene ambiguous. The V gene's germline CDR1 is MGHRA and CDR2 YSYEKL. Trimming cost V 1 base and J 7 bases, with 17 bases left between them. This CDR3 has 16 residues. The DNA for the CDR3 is TGCGCCAGCAGCCAAGGATCCGGGGAATCCTACCAGCCCCAGCATTTT. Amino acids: CASSQGSGESYQPQHF.

CDR3 sequence: CASTRTGEGNEQYF. Here the CDR3 DNA reads TGTGCCAGCACTCGGACAGGGGAGGGGAACGAGCAGTACTTC. The V and J genes are TRBV9 and TRBJ2-5, with 9 bases lining up with TRBD1. Gene TRBJ2-7 matches the end of the DNA better, so the J call may be wrong. Germline loops: CDR1 SGDLS, CDR2 YYNGEE. This CDR3 has 14 amino acids.

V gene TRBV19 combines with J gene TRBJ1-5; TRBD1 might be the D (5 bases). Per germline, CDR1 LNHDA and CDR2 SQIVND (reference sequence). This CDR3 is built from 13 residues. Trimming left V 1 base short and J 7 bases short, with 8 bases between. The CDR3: CASSIGYRQPQHF. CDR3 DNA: TGTGCCAGTAGTATAGGCTACAGGCAGCCCCAGCATTTT.

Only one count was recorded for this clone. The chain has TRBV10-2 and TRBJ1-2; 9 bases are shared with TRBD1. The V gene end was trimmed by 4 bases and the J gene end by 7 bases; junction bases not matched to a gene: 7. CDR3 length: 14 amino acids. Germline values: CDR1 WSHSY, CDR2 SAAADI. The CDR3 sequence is CASSGDRAYGGYTF. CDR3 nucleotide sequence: TGCGCCAGCAGTGGGGACAGGGCTTACGGTGGCTACACCTTC.

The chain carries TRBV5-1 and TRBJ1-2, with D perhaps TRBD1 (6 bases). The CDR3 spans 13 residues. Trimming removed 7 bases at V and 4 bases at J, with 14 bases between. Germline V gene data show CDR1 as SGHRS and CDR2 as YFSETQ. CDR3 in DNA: TGCGCCAGCTCCGCGGACAGCCGCTATGGCTACACCTTC. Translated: CASSADSRYGYTF.

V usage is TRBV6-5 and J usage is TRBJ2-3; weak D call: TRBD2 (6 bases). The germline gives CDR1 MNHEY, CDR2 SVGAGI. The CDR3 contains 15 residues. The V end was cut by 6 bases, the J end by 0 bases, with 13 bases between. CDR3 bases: TGTGCCAGCAGCCCCCGCGGGGAAAGCACAGATACGCAGTATTTT. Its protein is CASSPRGESTDTQYF.

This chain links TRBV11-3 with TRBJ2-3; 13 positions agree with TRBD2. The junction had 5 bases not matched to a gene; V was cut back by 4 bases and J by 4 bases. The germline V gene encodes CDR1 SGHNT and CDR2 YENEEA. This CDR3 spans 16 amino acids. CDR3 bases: TGTGCCAGCAGCTCTGGGACTAGCGGGATCGCAGATACGCAGTATTTT. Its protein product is CASSSGTSGIADTQYF.

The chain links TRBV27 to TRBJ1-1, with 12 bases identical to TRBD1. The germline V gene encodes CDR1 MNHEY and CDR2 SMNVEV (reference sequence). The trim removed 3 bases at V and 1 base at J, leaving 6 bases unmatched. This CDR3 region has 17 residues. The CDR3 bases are TGTGCCAGCAGTTTTAGGGACAGGGGGCGCGGGAACACTGAAGCTTTCTTT. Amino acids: CASSFRDRGRGNTEAFF.